This T cell receptor (beta chain) appears in the sequencing data of a study of blood T cell repertoires in COVID-19. The overall study: PBMCs, B-cell-depleted T cells, or T cells provided the cDNA or gDNA that made up the material.

Trimming removed 3 bases from V and 4 bases from J; junction bases left unmatched: 8. Germline CDR1 DFQATT, CDR2 SNEGSKA (reference sequence). This CDR3 comprises 17 residues. Profiling relied on immunoSEQ multiplex PCR, and the TCRdb table lists in-frame clones only, not all of them. The table records about 43,000 clones, roughly nine tenths of them present only once. This TCR came from a human donor in a cohort sampled during active COVID-19. Sequences were obtained from peripheral blood. V and J are TRBV20-1 and TRBJ2-3; TRBD2 matches 15 bases. This chain's CDR3 is CSASSGLAGGLPDTQYF. The DNA of the CDR3 is TGCAGTGCTAGTTCGGGACTAGCGGGGGGATTACCAGATACGCAGTATTTT.